The present entry profiles one T cell receptor (beta chain) with its context. In the authors' workflow: Amplifying reference gene primers gave estimates of nucleated cell counts. Profiled with immunoSEQ multiplex PCR; TCRdb holds only in-frame clones, not every one. Clone size and the V and J calls come from that table; the DNA yielded D and trimming. The profile covers approximately 400,000 clones, with roughly four fifths appearing a single time and 5.1% taken by the ten largest. The sample comes from a study of blood T cell repertoires in COVID-19. The CDR3 spans 17 residues. Trimming removed 4 bases at V and 3 bases at J, with 21 bases between. The V gene's germline CDR1 is LGHNA and CDR2 YSLEER.

V usage is TRBV4-3 and J usage is TRBJ1-2; D might be TRBD1 (6 bases). The source is a woman in her 50s who had recovered from COVID-19. Input material: PBMCs or T cells enriched from blood (not recorded which). This chain's CDR3 is CASSPGGAGGPYYGYTF. The CDR3, as DNA: TGCGCCAGCAGCCCGGGGGGGGCAGGTGGTCCGTACTATGGCTACACCTTC.